Included here is one T cell receptor beta chain sequence, with context. The antigen it recognizes is unknown. No base-level quality is on record; no much larger clone is a single base apart. At the junction V is shortened by 8 bases and J by 5 bases, with 3 bases in between. The CDR3 runs 10 amino acids, cysteine and phenylalanine included. Solely the CDR3 DNA is kept, with 30 bases framed from the first base. CDR1 and CDR2 are drawn from the germline V gene (reference sequence): LNHDA, SQIVND. Amplification of TCR beta CDR3 regions was carried out from RNA transcripts. The TCR CDR3 was subjected to a first round of RT-PCR using the HTBI primer set and the Qiagen OneStep RT-PCR kit. A second multiplex PCR round built the libraries, followed by size selection and purification. Sequencing of the libraries was done on an Illumina HiSeq2000 using paired-end 100 bp reads. As for how the authors treated the data: SOAPnuke was used to process the raw data, throwing out any read that contained adapters or uncalled bases, had a mean Phred below 15, or lacked an exact constant-primer or identifier match. COPE v1.2.5 was used to merge high-quality paired reads, and clonotypes were defined as unique nucleotide sequences. Clonotypes were aligned to IMGT TRBV, TRBD and TRBJ reference segments using MiTCR v1.1. The analysis was restricted to V-J combinations with a frequency above 0.0001, which together covered around 99% of the repertoires. The TCS score was defined as F50 (clonal expansion) divided by E x V (chaos), with BLOSUM62-based TCRdist calculated between CDR3 peptides within each V-J. Welch's t-statistics and random forest reduced around 510 V-J features to under 15, which were used in a naive Bayes classifier (R e1071). TCRdb's own reprocessing of the public reads used fastp at Q25 and MiXCR and kept productive beta chains. Rows are unified per CDR3 protein, each entry keeping the most common DNA and genes. The V and J calls and clone size come from TCRdb's table, not from the authors' own analysis. Within this sample are hundreds of thousands of distinct CDR3 sequences, with roughly a sixth of them counted one time only. 16% of the sample goes to the ten largest clones.

These data belong to a study of T cells in Graves' hyperthyroidism and ophthalmopathy (dated by TCRdb to about 2019). About the full investigation: Peripheral blood was collected at initial diagnosis, before any treatment. TCR V-J signatures able to tell the groups apart were searched for in a discovery cohort of 95 to 100 patients, of whom under 45 had Graves' ophthalmopathy and under 65 had stable Graves' hyperthyroidism. An independent validation cohort of 18 to 20 hyperthyroidism patients and approximately 17 patients who later progressed to ophthalmopathy tested prospective prediction of ophthalmopathy. The roughly 99 discovery patients were divided at random into training and test sets in a 7:3 ratio. In about 6 Graves' hyperthyroidism patients, the study also compared T-cell repertoires from thyroid tissue with T-cell repertoires from blood. Following sampling, methimazole starting at 30 mg daily was given to hyperthyroidism patients, and high-dose intravenous methylprednisolone was given to ophthalmopathy patients. The paper describes TCR Vbeta CDR3 sequencing of 135 peripheral blood samples, made up of 43 ophthalmopathy patients, roughly 72 hyperthyroidism patients and roughly 17 progressor patients. On the study overall, not on this receptor specifically: No statistical method was used to fix the sample size in advance, and group allocation was not hidden from the investigators. Most expanded thyroid clonotypes (frequency above 0.001) were also found in blood, which suggests that blood repertoires may mirror thyroid immune responses. Ophthalmopathy was separated from stable hyperthyroidism by a 13 V-J signature model, with approximately 86% sensitivity and approximately 81% specificity obtained in cross-validation and 80%/75% obtained in testing. In validation, the model predicted progression to ophthalmopathy a median of about 6.8 months before onset, with 70% to 71% sensitivity and about 75% specificity.

Hyperthyroidism patients were newly diagnosed, with disease duration under 2 months, and aged 18 to 65 years. Patients with uncontrolled infections, other autoimmune diseases, pregnancy or lactation were excluded. Clinical symptoms, serum thyroxine and TRAb, thyroid ultrasound, and orbital computed tomography formed the basis for the diagnoses. Blood from progressor patients was drawn when they were first diagnosed with hyperthyroidism, before any ophthalmopathy symptoms appeared. PBMCs were isolated from about 9.2 ml of fresh peripheral blood by Ficoll-Paque density gradient centrifugation. Progressor patients were initially diagnosed with Graves' hyperthyroidism and developed ophthalmopathy during follow-up. Total RNA was extracted using Trizol reagent, and RNA quality was assessed on an Agilent 2100 Bioanalyzer.

The TCR was taken from a woman aged 50 to 60 with Graves' hyperthyroidism that later progressed to Graves' ophthalmopathy. The sequence is built from TRBV19 and TRBJ1-4; no D segment can be confidently identified. Sequencing was done on a sample of blood. The DNA sequence is TGTGCCAGTGGCAATGAAAAACTGTTTTTT. This translates into CASGNEKLFF.